The entry that follows covers one T cell receptor (beta chain) sequence. Its specificity is unknown. The source of the sample is a study of cytomegalovirus exposure and HLA in healthy donors. The PCR was carried out with 60 Vbeta primers and 13 Jbeta primers. Sequenced by immunoSEQ multiplex PCR; TCRdb stores in-frame clones only, minus some. The sample yields 140,000 to 150,000 clones, under 85% seen once. Study results and caveats: Later analysis revealed greater clonal expansion in HLA-associated TCR beta chains than in equally common others. As was reported, the HLA-A and HLA-B alleles of most subjects were accurately predicted from TCR beta sequences.

This clonotype originated in a woman aged 40 to 50 in good health and CMV-seropositive. The material sequenced was PBMCs.

The CDR3 region has the DNA TGTGCCAGCAGCTATCTAGCGGGGGGGCTTAGCACAGATACGCAGTATTTT. Translated, it gives CASSYLAGGLSTDTQYF. The J gene is TRBJ2-3, the V gene TRBV5-4, with 12 bases identical to TRBD2. This CDR3 contains 17 residues. After removal of 3 bases from V and 0 bases from J, the junction contained 5 bases not matched to a gene. Germline CDR1 is SGHNT and CDR2 is YYREEE (reference sequence).